The rows below give T cell receptor beta chains drawn from one sample of a study of blood T cell repertoires in COVID-19. Generated by immunoSEQ multiplex PCR, the TCRdb table keeps only in-frame clones and is missing some. There are 350,000 to 450,000 clones in the sample; around 84% occur only once, and 3% to 4% lies in the top ten. Input material: peripheral blood. These receptors all come from a woman between 18 and 29 years old with acute or convalescent COVID-19. Both conserved end residues are part of each CDR3. The D gene is left open where the match is weak. Size is omitted from some rows. Given values are once, few, many or a class for expanded clones.

>once|-|TRBJ2-1|TRBV29-1
TGCAGCCCCACAGGGCCCCCCTACAATGAGCAGTTCTTC
CSPTGPPYNEQFF
>few|-|TRBJ2-2|TRBV15
TGTGCCACCAGCAGAGTAGGGGGAGCCGGGGAGCTGTTTTTT
CATSRVGGAGELFF
>-|-|TRBJ2-1|TRBV27
TGTGCCAGCAGTTTATTGGACAGCAGCTCCTACAATGAGCAGTTCTTC
CASSLLDSSSYNEQFF
>-|TRBD2|TRBJ2-2|TRBV7-3
TGTGCCAGCAGCCTAGCGGGCGCCGGGGAGCTGTTTTTT
CASSLAGAGELFF
>-|-|TRBJ2-7|TRBV5-6
TGTGCCAGCAGCTGGGGGGACCCGAGCTCCTACGAGCAGTACTTC
CASSWGDPSSYEQYF
>once|-|TRBJ1-1|TRBV10-3
TGTGCCATCAGTGACGGGATGAACACTGAAGCTTTCTTT
CAISDGMNTEAFF
>-|-|TRBJ2-3|TRBV9
TGTGCCAGCAGCGTAGGGGGGCGAGTTGATACGCAGTATTTT
CASSVGGRVDTQYF
>-|TRBD2|TRBJ2-1|TRBV6-5
TGTGCCAGCAGCCCGGGACTAGCGGGAGTCAATGAGCAGTTCTTC
CASSPGLAGVNEQFF
>-|-|TRBJ2-2|TRBV12-3/TRBV12-4
TGTGCCAGCAGTTTACAGGGGTTCGGGGAGCTGTTTTTT
CASSLQGFGELFF
>-|-|TRBJ2-1|TRBV24-1
TGTGCCACCAGTGATGGGGCTTATAAGACGAATGAGCAGTTCTTC
CATSDGAYKTNEQFF
>-|-|TRBJ2-7|TRBV7-9
TGTGCCAGCGCCTACCTCTCCTACGAGCAGTACTTC
CASAYLSYEQYF
>-|-|TRBJ2-1|TRBV19
TGTGCCAGTAGCGACCGCGGGGGCAGCTACAATGAGCAGTTCTTC
CASSDRGGSYNEQFF
>-|TRBD1|TRBJ2-7|TRBV14
TGTGCCAGCAGCCAAGCGCCGGGACAGGGGACCTACGAGCAGTACTTC
CASSQAPGQGTYEQYF
>few|-|TRBJ2-2|TRBV28
TGTGCCAGCATTGACGGCGGCGGTCGGCTGTTTTTT
CASIDGGGRLFF
>once|TRBD2|TRBJ2-5|TRBV11-2
TGTGCCAGCAGCTTGCGACTAGCGGAAATCCAAGAGACCCAGTACTTC
CASSLRLAEIQETQYF
>-|-|TRBJ2-7|TRBV13
TGTGCCAGCAGCCAGGCCGCGCGGACAGCGACCTACGAGCAGTACTTC
CASSQAARTATYEQYF
>-|TRBD1|TRBJ1-1|TRBV5-1
TGCGCCAGCAGCTCTAGCCACGGGACAGGGACGGCAGCTTTCTTT
CASSSSHGTGTAAFF
>once|TRBD1|TRBJ2-7|TRBV10-2
TGCGCCAGCAGTACCGGGACAGCGTCCTACGAGCAGTACTTC
CASSTGTASYEQYF
>-|TRBD2|TRBJ2-3|TRBV30
TGTGCCTGGAGTGGAGTGACTAGCGGAAGCACAGATACGCAGTATTTT
CAWSGVTSGSTDTQYF
>-|TRBD2|TRBJ2-5|TRBV7-9
TGTGCCAGCAGCCCCACTAGCGTTGAGACCCAGTACTTC
CASSPTSVETQYF
>-|TRBD2|TRBJ2-4|TRBV5-1
TGCGCCAGCAGCCCGGGACTAACAGCCAAAAACATTCAGTACTTC
CASSPGLTAKNIQYF
>-|TRBD1|TRBJ2-2|TRBV19
TGTGCCAGTTACGACAGGGGGGGCACCGGGGAGCTGTTTTTT
CASYDRGGTGELFF
>-|-|TRBJ2-7|TRBV28
TGTGCCAGCAGGGCAATAGACGGACAATACGAGCAGTACTTC
CASRAIDGQYEQYF
>once|TRBD2|TRBJ2-1|TRBV7-2
TGTGCCAGCAGCTCGACTTCTAGCGGACCATACAATGAGCAGTTCTTC
CASSSTSSGPYNEQFF
>-|-|TRBJ2-3|TRBV6-5
TGTGCCAGCAGTTACTCGAAGGACAGATTCACAGATACGCAGTATTTT
CASSYSKDRFTDTQYF
>-|-|TRBJ2-1|TRBV28
TGTGCCAGCACCCGGTTCAATGAGCAGTTCTTC
CASTRFNEQFF
>-|-|TRBJ1-1|TRBV5-5
TGTGCCAGCAGGACGACCGCGACAGCGAACACTGAAGCTTTCTTT
CASRTTATANTEAFF
>-|-|TRBJ1-2|TRBV5-5
TGTGCCAGCAGCTTATTTTCTGAGAGCTATGGCTACACCTTC
CASSLFSESYGYTF
>-|-|TRBJ1-5|TRBV5-1
TGCGCCAGCAGCTTGGACAGTTATAGCAATCAGCCCCAGCATTTT
CASSLDSYSNQPQHF
>-|TRBD1|TRBJ1-2|TRBV19
TGTGCCAGTAGTCTTCAAGACAGGGACGGTGGCTACACCTTC
CASSLQDRDGGYTF
>-|-|TRBJ2-1|TRBV20-1
TGCAGTGCGCCGACAGAAAATGAGCAGTTCTTC
CSAPTENEQFF
>-|TRBD1|TRBJ2-7|TRBV5-6
TGTGCCAGCAGCTTCGGGACAGGCGACTTTGAGCAGTACTTC
CASSFGTGDFEQYF
>-|TRBD1|TRBJ1-4|TRBV3-1/TRBV3-2
TGTGCCAGCAGCCTACGGACAGGGGGCGCCCGGGAAAAACTGTTTTTT
CASSLRTGGAREKLFF
>-|-|TRBJ1-4|TRBV19
TGTGCCAGTGGACCAGGGTGGACTAATGAAAAACTGTTTTTT
CASGPGWTNEKLFF
>-|TRBD2|TRBJ2-1|TRBV9
TGTGCCAGCAGCGTAGAGGGGCGGGGGACCGGTGAGCAGTTCTTC
CASSVEGRGTGEQFF
>once|-|TRBJ1-4|TRBV13
TGTGCCAGCAGCGGACCGGACAGCCAAGGGAATGAAAAACTGTTTTTT
CASSGPDSQGNEKLFF
>-|TRBD2|TRBJ2-7|TRBV11-2
TGTGCCAGCAGCCCACTAGCGGGAGGGCGGTACGAGCAGTACTTC
CASSPLAGGRYEQYF
>-|-|TRBJ2-7|TRBV19
TGTGCCGCCGGACAGCCAGTGGGGGAGCAGTACTTC
CAAGQPVGEQYF
>once|TRBD1|TRBJ1-1|TRBV29-1
TGCAGCGTTGACGAGACAGGGGCGAGCCCCACTGAAGCTTTCTTT
CSVDETGASPTEAFF
>-|-|TRBJ1-1|TRBV30
TGTGCCTGGAGTGTACTAGGCGTCGGAAGCACTGAAGCTTTCTTT
CAWSVLGVGSTEAFF
>-|-|TRBJ2-1|TRBV12-3/TRBV12-4
TGTGCCAGCTCAGGGGCCGGTGAGCAGTTCTTC
CASSGAGEQFF
>-|-|TRBJ2-2|TRBV2
TGTGCCAGCAGTTGGGCCAGCGGTACCGCGAACACCGGGGAGCTGTTTTTT
CASSWASGTANTGELFF
>-|-|TRBJ2-2|TRBV24-1
TGTGCCACCAAGACGGGCAGGGGGAGGACCGGGGAGCTGTTTTTT
CATKTGRGRTGELFF
>-|TRBD2|TRBJ2-1|TRBV5-1
TGCGCCAGCAGCTTGGGACTAGCGGGGGGACACTACAATGAGCAGTTCTTC
CASSLGLAGGHYNEQFF
>-|-|TRBJ2-7|TRBV28
TGTACCAGCAGGGAAGGGACAATATACGAGCAGTACTTC
CTSREGTIYEQYF
>-|-|TRBJ2-2|TRBV9
TGTGCCAGCGAGGGTCAGATCGGCACCGGGGAGCTGTTTTTT
CASEGQIGTGELFF
>-|TRBD1|TRBJ2-7|TRBV30
TGTGCCTGGAGTGTAGAGGACAGGGCCATCTACGAGCAGTACTTC
CAWSVEDRAIYEQYF
>-|-|TRBJ1-1|TRBV4-2
TGTGCCAGCAGCCAAGTGACAGACCTGAACACTGAAGCTTTCTTT
CASSQVTDLNTEAFF
>-|-|TRBJ1-1|TRBV6-2/TRBV6-3
TGTGCCAGCAGTTACGCGACAGGACGAGCTTTCTTT
CASSYATGRAFF
>few|TRBD1|TRBJ1-1|TRBV4-2
TGTGCCAGCAGCCAAGCCGGGACAGGAGTGGCTGAAGCTTTCTTT
CASSQAGTGVAEAFF